The present TCR beta chain was sequenced within a study of T cells in Graves' hyperthyroidism and ophthalmopathy. Amplification targeted TCR beta CDR3 regions from RNA transcripts. The study used the HTBI primer set for a first-round RT-PCR of the TCR CDR3. From the multiplex PCR reads, TCRdb called clonotypes with MiXCR, one entry per CDR3 protein. The sample lists about 560,000 distinct CDR3 sequences, 16% occurring once. Fresh peripheral blood, roughly 9.6 ml, was the source of the PBMCs. With 6 bases removed from V and 7 bases from J, the gap between germline ends came to 13 bases. This CDR3 contains 14 residues. This clonotype was picked up many times.

The TCR comes from a woman between 18 and 29 years old with Graves' hyperthyroidism. This chain uses TRBV12-3 or TRBV12-4 with TRBJ1-6; D gene ambiguous. Specimen: blood. CDR3 nucleotides: TGTGCCAGCAGCCCGAGGGTGCCCAATTCACCCCTCCACTTT. Translating gives CASSPRVPNSPLHF.